This TCR beta chain was retrieved from a study of blood T cell repertoires in COVID-19. Study context: Collection of acute and convalescent COVID-19 samples took place in the United States, Italy and Spain. PBMCs, B-cell-depleted T cells, or T cells provided the cDNA or gDNA that made up the material.

In the study's own analysis: Amplification from reference gene primers served as the basis for estimated nucleated cell counts. TCRdb keeps only in-frame clones here, not all; method: immunoSEQ multiplex PCR. V, J and clone size are those of that table, while D and trimming were read from the DNA. The repertoire holds 100,000 to 120,000 clones, with 65% to 80% as singletons. The sequence was collected from a woman aged 55-70 years with acute or convalescent COVID-19. Sequencing was performed on peripheral blood.

The CDR3 region is CAWRRGPNYGYTF. CDR3 coding DNA: TGTGCCTGGAGAAGGGGGCCCAACTATGGCTACACCTTC. The chain carries TRBV30 and TRBJ1-2, with 7 bases fitting TRBD1. The CDR3 spans 13 residues. CDR1 and CDR2 from the germline V gene are GTSNPN and SVGIG (reference sequence). Trimming at V came to 3 bases and at J to 2 bases, leaving 3 bases not matched to a gene.